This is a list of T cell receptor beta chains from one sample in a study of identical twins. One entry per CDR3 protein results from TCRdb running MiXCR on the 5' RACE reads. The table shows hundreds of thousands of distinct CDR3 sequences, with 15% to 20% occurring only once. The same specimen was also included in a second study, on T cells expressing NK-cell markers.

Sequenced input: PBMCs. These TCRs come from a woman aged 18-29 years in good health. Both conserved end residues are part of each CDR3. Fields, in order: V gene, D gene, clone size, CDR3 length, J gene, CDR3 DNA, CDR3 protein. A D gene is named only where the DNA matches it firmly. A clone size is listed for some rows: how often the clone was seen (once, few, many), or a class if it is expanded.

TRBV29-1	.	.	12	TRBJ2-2	TGCAGCCTCCTCCTTAACACCGGGGAGCTGTTTTTT	CSLLLNTGELFF
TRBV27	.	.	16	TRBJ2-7	TGTGCCAGCAGTTTCCTGACAGCCCTATATCCTTACGAGCAGTACTTC	CASSFLTALYPYEQYF
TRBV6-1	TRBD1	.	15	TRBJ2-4	TGTGCCAGCAGCCGAACCCGGGACAGGCTAAACATTCAGTACTTC	CASSRTRDRLNIQYF
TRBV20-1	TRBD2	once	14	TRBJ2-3	TGCAGTGCCGGGGCGCGGGAGGGGGCAGATACGCAGTATTTT	CSAGAREGADTQYF
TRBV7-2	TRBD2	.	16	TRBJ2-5	TGTGCCAGCAGCTTAGTCCCAAGCGGGAGTGGGGAGACCCAGTACTTC	CASSLVPSGSGETQYF
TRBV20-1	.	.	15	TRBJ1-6	TGCAGTGCTAGAGACAGGGTAGGGGTAGATTCACCCCTCCACTTT	CSARDRVGVDSPLHF
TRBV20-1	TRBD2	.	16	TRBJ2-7	TGCGGTGCTAGGAAAAGGACTAGCGGGAACTCCTACGAGCAGTACTTC	CGARKRTSGNSYEQYF
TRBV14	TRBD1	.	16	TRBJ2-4	TGTGCCAGCAGCCAAGATAATTGGAACAGGGGCAACATTCAGTACTTC	CASSQDNWNRGNIQYF
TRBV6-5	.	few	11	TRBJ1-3	TGTGCCAGTATACAAGGAAACACCATATATTTT	CASIQGNTIYF
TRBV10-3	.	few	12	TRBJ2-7	TGTGCCATCAGCTCGTCAGGGAACGAGCAGTACTTC	CAISSSGNEQYF
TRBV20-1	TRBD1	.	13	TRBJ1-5	TGCAGTGCGATCGACAGGGGCAATCAGCCCCAGCATTTT	CSAIDRGNQPQHF
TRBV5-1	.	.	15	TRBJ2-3	TGCGCCAGCAGCTTGGCCATGGCAGGGATAGATACGCAGTATTTT	CASSLAMAGIDTQYF
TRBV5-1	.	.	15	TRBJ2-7	TGCGCCAGCAGTCAACTCACAGGGATCATATTAGAGCAGTACTTC	CASSQLTGIILEQYF
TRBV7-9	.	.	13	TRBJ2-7	TGTGCCAGCAGCCGGGACGTTGCCTACGAGCAGTACTTC	CASSRDVAYEQYF
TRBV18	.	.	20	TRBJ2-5	TGTGCCAGCTCACGGATATCGGGTCAGGACGGATCCAAATGGGGGGAGACCCAGTACTTC	CASSRISGQDGSKWGETQYF
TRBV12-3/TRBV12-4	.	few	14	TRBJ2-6	TGTGCCAGCAGTTGGGGCTCTGGGGCCAACGTCCTGACTTTC	CASSWGSGANVLTF
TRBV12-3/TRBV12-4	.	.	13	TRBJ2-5	TGTGCCAGCAGCCCCACCGGGGCCCCCCGCGAGGACTTC	CASSPTGAPREDF
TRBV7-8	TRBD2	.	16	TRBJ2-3	TGTGCCAGCAGCCCCTCACTAGCGGGATTAGCAGATACGCAGTATTTT	CASSPSLAGLADTQYF
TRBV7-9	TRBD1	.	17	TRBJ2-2	TGTGCCAGCACTCCCGGTGGAGGGACAGGTTACACCGGGGAGCTGTTTTTT	CASTPGGGTGYTGELFF
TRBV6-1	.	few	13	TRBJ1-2	TGTGCCAGCAGTGTTCGACCTAACTATGGCTACACCTTC	CASSVRPNYGYTF
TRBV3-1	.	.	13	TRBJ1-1	TGTGCCAGCAGCCAACTCAGGGGTACTGAAGCTTTCTTT	CASSQLRGTEAFF
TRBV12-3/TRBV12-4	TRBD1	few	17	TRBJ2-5	TGTGCCAGCAGTCCGGGACAGGGAAAAGGGAAACAAGAGACCCAGTACTTC	CASSPGQGKGKQETQYF
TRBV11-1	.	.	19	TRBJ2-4	TGTGCCAGCAGCTTTGGAGGGGGGGCCGGACCTCTAGCCAAAAACATTCAGTACTTC	CASSFGGGAGPLAKNIQYF
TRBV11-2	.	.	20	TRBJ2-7	TGTGCCAGCAGCCTCTCAAGGGGTGGGGCGAAGCGCTTTCTCTCCTACGAGCAGTACTTC	CASSLSRGGAKRFLSYEQYF
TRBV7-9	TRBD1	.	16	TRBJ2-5	TGTGCCAGCAGCCGAGGGACAGGGGGGTTGCAAGAGACCCAGTACTTC	CASSRGTGGLQETQYF
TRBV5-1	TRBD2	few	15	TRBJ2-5	TGCGCCAGCAGCTTTAGCCTAGCGGGACGAGAGACCCAGTACTTC	CASSFSLAGRETQYF
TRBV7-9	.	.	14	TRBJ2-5	TGTGCCAGCAGCTTGAGGGGGGTACAAGAGACCCAGTACTTC	CASSLRGVQETQYF
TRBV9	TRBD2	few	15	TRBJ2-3	TGTGCCAGCAGCTCTCAGCGGGAACACACAGATACGCAGTATTTT	CASSSQREHTDTQYF
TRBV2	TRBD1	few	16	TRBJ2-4	TGTGCCAGCAGGGACAGGGGGCTGGAGGCCAAAAACATTCAGTACTTC	CASRDRGLEAKNIQYF
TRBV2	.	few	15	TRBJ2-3	TGTGCCAGCAGTGAAAGGGGAAAGACGACAGATACGCAGTATTTT	CASSERGKTTDTQYF
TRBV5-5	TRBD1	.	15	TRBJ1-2	TGTGCCAGCAGATACGGACAGGGGGCCGCCTATGGCTACACCTTC	CASRYGQGAAYGYTF
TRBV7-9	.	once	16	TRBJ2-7	TGTGCCAGCAGCTTAGCAACAGGGACATTGGACTACGAGCAGTACTTC	CASSLATGTLDYEQYF
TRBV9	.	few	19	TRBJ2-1	TGTGCCAGCAGCGTACGGTCCACCACCACCGGAGGGTCCTACAATGAGCAGTTCTTC	CASSVRSTTTGGSYNEQFF
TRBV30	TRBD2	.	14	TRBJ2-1	TGTGCCTGGGATACTAGCGGGAAGGACAATGAGCAGTTCTTC	CAWDTSGKDNEQFF
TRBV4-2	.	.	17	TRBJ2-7	TGTGCCAGCAGCCAAGAGTCGCACAGGGCGATGAATTACGAGCAGTACTTC	CASSQESHRAMNYEQYF
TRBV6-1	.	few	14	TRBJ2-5	TGTGCCAGCAGTGAAGCGCCGCAAAAAGAGACCCAGTACTTC	CASSEAPQKETQYF